These 27 T cell receptor beta chains came from one sample sequenced in a study of blood T cells in healthy people across ages. A second PCR of 7 to 11 cycles used a sample-barcoded 5' primer and a J-beta primer mix. MiXCR, run by TCRdb on the 5' RACE reads, gives a single entry per CDR3 protein. The top ten clones hold 25% to 35% of a sample with approximately 790,000 distinct CDR3 sequences, about 59% of them seen once. Source material: blood. The receptors derive from a man younger than 45 in good health.

Here the CDR3 reads CASSLIKVPGNEQFF. The CDR3 DNA follows: TGTGCCAGCAGCTTAATCAAGGTCCCCGGCAATGAGCAGTTCTTC. The chain couples TRBV7-9 to TRBJ2-1, with D uncertain. V was pared by 2 bases and J by 6 bases, with 14 bases between. The CDR3 is 15 amino acids. CDR1 and CDR2 from the germline V gene are SEHNR and FQNEAQ (reference sequence).

The J gene is TRBJ1-2, the V gene TRBV4-3; a weak D match, TRBD1 (6 bases). V was cut by 0 bases and J by 6 bases, with 17 bases left in between. The CDR3 contains 16 residues. Germline values: CDR1 LGHNA, CDR2 YSLEER. The CDR3 sequence: CASSQDLGRGSDGYTF. The CDR3 DNA reads as TGCGCCAGCAGCCAAGATCTGGGCAGGGGTAGTGATGGCTACACCTTC.

The chain recombines TRBV19 with TRBJ1-1; 10 nucleotides agree with TRBD1. The V segment lost 9 bases and the J segment 1 base; nucleotides outside the gene matches: 11. Germline V CDR1 and CDR2: LNHDA, SQIVND (reference sequence). This CDR3 has 16 residues. This CDR3 is CASRPGQGLGNTEAFF. CDR3 DNA sequence: TGTGCCAGCCGTCCGGGACAGGGGTTGGGGAACACTGAAGCTTTCTTT.

A word on this clonotype: The junction does not match germline at one end; this may be a read error. V is TRBV11-2 and J is TRBJ2-3, with TRBD1 matching over 12 bases. The length of the CDR3 is 21 residues. Germline assignment: CDR1 SGHAT and CDR2 FQNNGV. This CDR3 is CTSSLKPPLRPPGQGADTQYF. CDR3 bases: TGTACCAGCAGCTTAAAACCCCCCCTCCGGCCCCCGGGACAGGGGGCGGATACGCAGTATTTT.

In this sample, this clonotype turned up a few times. This chain uses TRBV4-3 with TRBJ1-5; 8 bases agree with TRBD1. This CDR3 has 14 residues. After removal of 4 bases from V and 6 bases from J, the junction contained 5 bases not matched to a gene. CDR1 is LGHNA and CDR2 is YSLEER in the germline V gene. The CDR3: CASSPGQGSQPQHF. The CDR3, as DNA: TGCGCCAGCAGCCCAGGACAGGGCAGTCAGCCCCAGCATTTT.

The chain links TRBV27 to TRBJ2-5, with D possibly being TRBD1 (6 bases). Germline assignment: CDR1 MNHEY and CDR2 SMNVEV (reference sequence). CDR3 length: 16 amino acids. V lost 1 base to trimming and J lost 2 bases, with 14 bases between them. The CDR3 reads CASSLYQGSPQETQYF. The CDR3, as DNA: TGTGCCAGCAGTTTATATCAGGGGTCCCCACAAGAGACCCAGTACTTC.

This clonotype was counted many times. The rearrangement uses TRBV3-1 and TRBJ2-1, with TRBD2 as a possible D gene (7 bases). Trimming removed 3 bases at V and 7 bases at J, with 19 bases between. The germline CDR1 and CDR2 sequences are LGHDT and YNNKEL (reference sequence). The CDR3 extends over 16 amino acids. CDR3 coding DNA: TGTGCCAGCAGCCATCCGAGGGGGGGGACCTTTAATGAGCAGTTCTTC. Its protein is CASSHPRGGTFNEQFF.

This chain connects TRBV5-6 to TRBJ1-5, with D maybe TRBD1 (6 bases). This CDR3 region has 14 residues. V lost 2 bases and J 3 bases, leaving 9 bases between the germline ends. Germline V gene sequence: CDR1 SGHDT, CDR2 YYEEEE. DNA of the CDR3: TGTGCCAGCAGCTTAAGGACAGACAATCAGCCCCAGCATTTT. Its protein is CASSLRTDNQPQHF.

As DNA, the CDR3 is TGTGCCAGCAGTGGTCAGCGGACCAATCAGCCCCAGCATTTT. Encoded protein: CASSGQRTNQPQHF. The rearrangement uses TRBV6-5 and TRBJ1-5; unclear D gene. This CDR3 contains 14 residues. Germline values: CDR1 MNHEY, CDR2 SVGAGI. The V gene lost 5 bases and the J gene lost 3 bases, with 11 bases spanning the gap.

The chain carries TRBV15 and TRBJ2-3; D might be TRBD2 (6 bases). CDR1 is LNHNV, CDR2 YYDKDF, per germline (reference sequence). Trimming stripped 2 bases from V and 2 bases from J, with 11 bases between. The length of the CDR3 is 15 residues. The CDR3 DNA sequence: TGTGCCACCAGCAGACTCGGGACTTCCACAGATACGCAGTATTTT. Amino acids: CATSRLGTSTDTQYF. Full variable domain (outside the CDR3, taken from reference TRBV15 and TRBJ2-3): DAMVIQNPRYQVTQFGKPVTLSCSQTLNHNVMYWYQQKSSQAPKLLFHYYDKDFNNEADTPDNFQSRRPNTSFCFLDIRSPGLGDTAMYLCATSRLGTSTDTQYFGPGTRLTVL.

CDR3 region: CASSLSTGGKTQYF. The CDR3 DNA reads as TGTGCCAGCAGTTTATCAACGGGGGGAAAGACCCAGTACTTC. The chain links TRBV27 to TRBJ2-5, with 7 bases matching TRBD2. The CDR3 is 14 amino acids. Trimming removed 0 bases from V and 6 bases from J; junction bases left unmatched: 4. CDR1 MNHEY and CDR2 SMNVEV come from the germline V gene (reference sequence).

This chain joins TRBV20-1 and TRBJ1-4, with no clear D. The ends were cut back, 0 bases at V and 8 bases at J, with 16 bases in the middle. Germline CDR1 DFQATT, CDR2 SNEGSKA (reference sequence). The CDR3 is 15 amino acids. CDR3 sequence (DNA): TGCAGTGCTAGAGACCTCCCGTTTAGCCCAGAAAAACTGTTTTTT. It specifies CSARDLPFSPEKLFF.

The chain carries TRBV27 and TRBJ2-7, with 11 bases matching TRBD1. In germline, CDR1 is MNHEY, CDR2 SMNVEV (reference sequence). CDR3 length: 14 amino acids. V was clipped by 5 bases and J by 4 bases; unmatched bases: 4. The CDR3 coding sequence is TGTGCCAGCAGTAAGGACAGGGGGCCTTACGAGCAGTACTTC. Protein product: CASSKDRGPYEQYF.

This clonotype was seen a few times. The J gene is TRBJ2-1, the V gene TRBV29-1, with D tentatively TRBD1 (5 bases). The CDR3 loop spans 12 amino acids. CDR1 and CDR2 from the germline V gene are SQVTM and ANQGSEA. The V gene lost 3 bases and the J gene lost 6 bases, with 9 bases spanning the gap. CDR3 bases: TGCAGCGTTGAGCCAGGGCGCAATGAGCAGTTCTTC. It specifies CSVEPGRNEQFF.

The genes are TRBV20-1 and TRBJ2-5; the match to TRBD2 covers 7 bases. The end of the DNA fits TRBJ2-7 better, so the J call may be wrong. CDR3 length equals 15 residues. CDR1 is DFQATT and CDR2 is SNEGSKA in the germline V gene (reference sequence). The chain's CDR3 is CSARDPAGLRYEQYF. The DNA for the CDR3 is TGCAGTGCTAGAGATCCAGCGGGGCTCCGGTACGAGCAGTACTTC.

In this sample, this clonotype turned up once. One base away lies a much larger clone, so this may be a sequencing read error. The chain links TRBV2 to TRBJ1-1; a possible D gene is TRBD1 (5 bases). Trimming stripped 10 bases from V and 4 bases from J, with 10 bases between. The CDR3 has 11 amino acids. Germline loops: CDR1 SNHLY, CDR2 FYNNEI. CDR3 residues: CANRQVTEAFF. The CDR3, as DNA: TGTGCCAACAGGCAGGTCACTGAAGCTTTCTTT.

This clonotype was seen only once. V usage is TRBV6-2 or TRBV6-3 and J usage is TRBJ2-7; TRBD2 is a possible D gene (7 bases). Germline V gives CDR1 MNHEY, CDR2 SVGEGT. V was shortened by 5 bases and J by 3 bases, with 26 bases between the two germline ends. The CDR3 covers 18 residues. CDR3 sequence: CASSRPTFSGGPNYEQYF. In DNA, the CDR3 is TGTGCCAGCAGTCGCCCTACTTTTTCCGGGGGGCCCAACTACGAGCAGTACTTC.

The J gene is TRBJ2-2, the V gene TRBV7-9; 7 nucleotides agree with TRBD2. Germline-derived CDR1 and CDR2 are SEHNR and FQNEAQ (reference sequence). V trimming: 3 bases; J trimming: 0 bases; junction bases outside the gene matches: 4. The CDR3 length is 16 residues. The CDR3, as DNA: TGTGCCAGCAGCTTCTCCGGACTAGCGAACACCGGGGAGCTGTTTTTT. It yields the protein CASSFSGLANTGELFF.

The rearrangement links TRBV28 to TRBJ1-5, with D hard to call. The germline V and J ends were trimmed by 10 bases and 3 bases, with 13 bases remaining between them. Germline V gene data show CDR1 as MDHEN and CDR2 as SYDVKM. The CDR3 consists of 13 residues. For the CDR3, the DNA is TGTGCCACCAAGGAGTGGGACAATCAGCCCCAGCATTTT. It is translated as CATKEWDNQPQHF.

The chain has TRBV12-3 or TRBV12-4 and TRBJ2-2, with 11 bases lining up with TRBD2. The CDR3 loop spans 16 amino acids. J lost 5 bases, V lost 6 bases, and 8 bases had no gene match. CDR3 coding DNA: TGTGCCAGCAGAACTAGCGGGGGCCTCCTGACCGGGGAGCTGTTTTTT. This sequence encodes CASRTSGGLLTGELFF.

This clonotype was counted a few times. This chain connects TRBV5-1 to TRBJ1-2; D uncertain. Germline loops: CDR1 SGHRS, CDR2 YFSETQ. The CDR3 length is 14 residues. Trimming shortened V by 0 bases and J by 10 bases, and 16 bases separated the two germline ends. The CDR3 loop reads CASSLAVLQSDYTF. CDR3 nucleotides: TGCGCCAGCAGCTTGGCAGTTCTCCAGAGTGACTACACCTTC.

This chain connects TRBV29-1 to TRBJ2-6; the D is unclear. CDR1 SQVTM and CDR2 ANQGSEA come from the germline V gene. This CDR3 region has 14 residues. V shed 6 bases and J shed 0 bases, with 9 bases lying between them. CDR3 sequence: CSVTLGSGANVLTF. The CDR3 coding sequence is TGCAGCGTCACCTTGGGCTCTGGGGCCAACGTCCTGACTTTC. Supplemented by reference TRBV29-1 and TRBJ2-6, the full variable domain reads SAVISQKPSRDICQRGTSLTIQCQVDSQVTMMFWYRQQPGQSLTLIATANQGSEATYESGFVIDKFPISRPNLTFSTLTVSNMSPEDSSIYLCSVTLGSGANVLTFGAGSRLTVL.

The chain has TRBV6-2 or TRBV6-3 and TRBJ2-5; D is unresolved. Trimming pared 2 bases from V and 11 bases from J, leaving 18 bases between. CDR1 is MNHEY and CDR2 is SVGEGT in the germline V gene. This CDR3 spans 14 amino acids. The CDR3 spells CASSYGPENYDQYF. The CDR3 DNA reads TGTGCCAGCAGTTACGGACCAGAGAACTACGATCAGTACTTC.

The chain combines TRBV4-3 with TRBJ2-5, with 7 positions matching TRBD2. V lost 3 bases to trimming and J lost 4 bases; unmatched junction nucleotides: 11. Germline V gives CDR1 LGHNA, CDR2 YSLEER. The CDR3 sequence is 16 residues long. In DNA form, the CDR3 reads TGCGCCAGCAGCCAGCTCGGGGAGGGGCTGGGAGAGACCCAGTACTTC. This codes for CASSQLGEGLGETQYF.

J is TRBJ2-7 and V is TRBV20-1; 8 positions match TRBD1. V was clipped by 7 bases and J by 0 bases; unmatched bases: 14. In germline, CDR1 is DFQATT, CDR2 SNEGSKA (reference sequence). The CDR3 is 16 amino acids. The CDR3 sequence: CSGTSPTGDRSYEQYF. CDR3 DNA sequence: TGCAGTGGAACCTCCCCGACAGGGGACCGCTCCTACGAGCAGTACTTC.

The chain is built from TRBV27 and TRBJ2-5, with D possibly TRBD1 on 6 matching bases. The J call is in doubt because the DNA end fits TRBJ2-7 better. The germline V gene has CDR1 MNHEY and CDR2 SMNVEV (reference sequence). This CDR3 contains 15 residues. CDR3 nucleotide sequence: TGTGCCAGCAGTAAAACAGGGTTGGTCTTTTTCGAGCAGTACTTC. Its translation is CASSKTGLVFFEQYF.

The rearrangement joins TRBV15 to TRBJ2-4; maybe TRBD1 (6 bases). The end of the DNA is better explained by TRBJ2-7, so the J call may be wrong. The CDR3 has 12 residues. The germline V gene encodes CDR1 LNHNV and CDR2 YYDKDF (reference sequence). DNA of the CDR3: TGTGCCACGGGGATGGGGGCCTGCGAGCAGTACTTC. Translated, it gives CATGMGACEQYF.